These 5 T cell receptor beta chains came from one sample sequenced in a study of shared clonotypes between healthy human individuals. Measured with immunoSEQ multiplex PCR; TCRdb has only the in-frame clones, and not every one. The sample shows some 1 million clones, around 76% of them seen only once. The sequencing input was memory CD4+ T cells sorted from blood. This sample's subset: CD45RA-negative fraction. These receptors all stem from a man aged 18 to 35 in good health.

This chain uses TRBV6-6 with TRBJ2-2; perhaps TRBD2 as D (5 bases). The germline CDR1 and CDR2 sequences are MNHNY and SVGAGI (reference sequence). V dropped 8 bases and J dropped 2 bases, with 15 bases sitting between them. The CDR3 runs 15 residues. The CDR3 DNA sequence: TGTGCCAGCCAGGTATCGAGGGCTAACACCGGGGAGCTGTTTTTT. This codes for CASQVSRANTGELFF.

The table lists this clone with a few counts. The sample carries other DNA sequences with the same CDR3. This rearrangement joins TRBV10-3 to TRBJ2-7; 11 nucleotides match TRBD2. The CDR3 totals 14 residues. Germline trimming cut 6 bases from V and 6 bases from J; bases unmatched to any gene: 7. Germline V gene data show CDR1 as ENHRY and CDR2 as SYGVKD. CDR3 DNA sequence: TGTGCCATCAGACATAGCGGGGGGGCGGCCGAGCAGTACTTC. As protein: CAIRHSGGAAEQYF.

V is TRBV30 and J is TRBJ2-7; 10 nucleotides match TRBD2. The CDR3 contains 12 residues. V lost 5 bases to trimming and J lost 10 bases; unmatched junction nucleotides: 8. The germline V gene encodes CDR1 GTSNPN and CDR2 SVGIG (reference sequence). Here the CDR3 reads CAWQRTSGEQYF. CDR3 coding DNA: TGTGCCTGGCAACGTACTAGCGGGGAACAGTACTTC.

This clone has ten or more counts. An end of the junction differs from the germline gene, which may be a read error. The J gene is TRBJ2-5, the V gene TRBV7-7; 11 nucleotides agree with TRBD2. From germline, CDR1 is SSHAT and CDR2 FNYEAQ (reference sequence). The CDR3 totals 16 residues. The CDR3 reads CASSTIAGGPSETQYF. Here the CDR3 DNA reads TGTGCTAGCAGCACTATAGCGGGGGGGCCGTCAGAGACCCAGTACTTC.

CDR3 nucleotide sequence: TGTGCCAGCAGTTACTGGGAAGGCAGTAGCAATCAGCCCCAGCATTTT. Residues: CASSYWEGSSNQPQHF. V gene TRBV6-5 combines with J gene TRBJ1-5; D gene uncertain. CDR1 is MNHEY, CDR2 SVGAGI, per germline. CDR3 length: 16 amino acids. V lost 1 base and J lost 0, with 10 bases in between.